Listed below are T cell receptor beta chains from one sample, sequenced in a study of blood T cell repertoires in COVID-19. TCRdb keeps only in-frame clones here, not all; method: immunoSEQ multiplex PCR. The top ten clones hold 15% of a sample with around 93,000 clones, about 87% of them seen once. Specimen: peripheral blood. These receptors all stem from a human donor in a cohort sampled during active COVID-19. Each CDR3 is given with its conserved first and last residue. A D gene is named only where the DNA matches it firmly. Clone size is not always given. Where it is, it says once, few, many or a class for expanded clones.

J gene | V gene | clone size | D gene | CDR3 protein | CDR3 DNA
TRBJ1-3 | TRBV9 | - | - | CASSGAGTNSGNTIYF | TGTGCCAGCAGCGGCGCCGGGACAAACTCTGGAAACACCATATATTTT
TRBJ2-7 | TRBV7-3 | - | - | CASSSQGKGSYEQYF | TGTGCCAGCAGCTCACAGGGTAAGGGCTCCTACGAGCAGTACTTC
TRBJ1-1 | TRBV9 | - | TRBD1 | CASSGQGNGEAFF | TGTGCCAGCAGCGGACAGGGGAATGGTGAAGCTTTCTTT
TRBJ1-5 | TRBV27 | - | TRBD1 | CASSLSGGPNQPQHF | TGTGCCAGCAGTTTGTCAGGGGGACCCAATCAGCCCCAGCATTTT
TRBJ1-1 | TRBV5-1 | - | - | CASSLDQGNRNTEAFF | TGCGCCAGCAGCTTAGATCAGGGAAACCGGAACACTGAAGCTTTCTTT
TRBJ1-2 | TRBV18 | - | TRBD1 | CASSEKADRPHWIRYRHGYTF | TGTGCCAGCTCAGAAAAGGCGGACAGGCCTCATTGGATTCGCTACCGCCATGGCTACACCTTC
TRBJ2-3 | TRBV6-6 | - | - | CASSYLSDTQYF | TGTGCCAGCAGTTACCTCTCAGATACGCAGTATTTT
TRBJ2-1 | TRBV4-3 | - | - | CASSQAGPGDLRNEQFF | TGCGCCAGCAGCCAGGCGGGACCTGGGGACCTCCGTAATGAGCAGTTCTTC
TRBJ2-2 | TRBV10-3 | once | TRBD1 | CAISGTGAGTGELFF | TGTGCCATCAGTGGGACAGGGGCGGGTACCGGGGAGCTGTTTTTT
TRBJ2-7 | TRBV4-2 | - | - | CASSQDRSYEQYF | TGTGCCAGCAGCCAAGATCGGAGCTACGAGCAGTACTTC
TRBJ2-5 | TRBV5-4 | - | TRBD1 | CASSPRDRTETQYF | TGTGCCAGCAGCCCTAGGGACAGGACGGAGACCCAGTACTTC
TRBJ2-1 | TRBV6-5 | - | TRBD2 | CASSYLAGGGSEQFF | TGTGCCAGCAGTTATCTAGCGGGGGGGGGAAGTGAGCAGTTCTTC
TRBJ1-1 | TRBV10-3 | - | - | CAISPGSRGSNTEAFF | TGTGCCATCAGCCCGGGATCACGAGGTTCGAACACTGAAGCTTTCTTT
TRBJ2-7 | TRBV10-2 | - | TRBD2 | CASSERLAGTYEQYF | TGCGCCAGCAGTGAGCGACTAGCGGGAACATACGAGCAGTACTTC
TRBJ1-1 | TRBV6-5 | - | - | CASRSTVNTEAFF | TGTGCCAGCAGGTCGACAGTGAACACTGAAGCTTTCTTT